The sequence of this T cell receptor beta chain was determined in a study of a mutant IDH1 vaccine in newly diagnosed glioma. Turning to the study itself: The first vaccination came 4-6 weeks after radiotherapy alone, or with temozolomide cycles. Patients previously underwent radiotherapy, temozolomide, or both, and most underwent both. Visit V12 was scheduled at week 35 and visit V13 at week 47. Study-level findings and limits: Vaccine-induced immune responses were detected in around 92% of patients.

Noted time point: week 47, end of study. A 20-mer mutant IDH1 peptide at 300 ug was injected subcutaneously with topical imiquimod. V shed 7 bases and J shed 0 bases, with 10 bases lying between them. Germline CDR1 LNHDA, CDR2 SQIVND (reference sequence). The CDR3 is 14 amino acids. Profiled with immunoSEQ multiplex PCR; TCRdb holds only in-frame clones, not every one. This sample has roughly 32,000 clones, with approximately 87% found just once. This clone was observed a single time. The antigen remains undetermined. The chain uses TRBV19 and TRBJ2-4; perhaps TRBD2 as D (6 bases). Sequencing used PBMCs, obtained from a glioma patient whose treatment included an IDH1 peptide vaccine. This TCR came from a woman younger than 45 with glioma. Here the CDR3 reads CASNRGVAKNIQYF. For the CDR3, the DNA is TGTGCCAGTAACCGCGGGGTAGCCAAAAACATTCAGTACTTC.